This record covers a single T cell receptor (beta chain). This specimen belongs to a study of blood T cell repertoires in COVID-19. Overall study: The analysed material was cDNA or gDNA that came from T cells, B-cell-depleted T cells, or PBMCs.

In the original processing: Reference gene primer amplification gave estimated nucleated cell counts. TCRdb's table, derived via immunoSEQ multiplex PCR, lists solely in-frame clones and lacks some. That table gives V, J and clone size, and the DNA gave D and trimming. The sample has approximately 100,000 clones, roughly 85% seen once. The V end lost 4 bases, the J end lost 5 bases, and 11 bases lay between the germline ends. Germline V gene sequence: CDR1 MDHEN, CDR2 SYDVKM. This CDR3 is 13 amino acids long. This receptor was obtained from a human donor in a cohort sampled during active COVID-19. Sequenced: peripheral blood. The rearrangement links TRBV28 to TRBJ2-5, with D perhaps TRBD1 (5 bases). The CDR3 sequence is CASSSGIPETQYF. CDR3 coding DNA: TGTGCCAGCAGTTCAGGGATCCCGGAGACCCAGTACTTC.